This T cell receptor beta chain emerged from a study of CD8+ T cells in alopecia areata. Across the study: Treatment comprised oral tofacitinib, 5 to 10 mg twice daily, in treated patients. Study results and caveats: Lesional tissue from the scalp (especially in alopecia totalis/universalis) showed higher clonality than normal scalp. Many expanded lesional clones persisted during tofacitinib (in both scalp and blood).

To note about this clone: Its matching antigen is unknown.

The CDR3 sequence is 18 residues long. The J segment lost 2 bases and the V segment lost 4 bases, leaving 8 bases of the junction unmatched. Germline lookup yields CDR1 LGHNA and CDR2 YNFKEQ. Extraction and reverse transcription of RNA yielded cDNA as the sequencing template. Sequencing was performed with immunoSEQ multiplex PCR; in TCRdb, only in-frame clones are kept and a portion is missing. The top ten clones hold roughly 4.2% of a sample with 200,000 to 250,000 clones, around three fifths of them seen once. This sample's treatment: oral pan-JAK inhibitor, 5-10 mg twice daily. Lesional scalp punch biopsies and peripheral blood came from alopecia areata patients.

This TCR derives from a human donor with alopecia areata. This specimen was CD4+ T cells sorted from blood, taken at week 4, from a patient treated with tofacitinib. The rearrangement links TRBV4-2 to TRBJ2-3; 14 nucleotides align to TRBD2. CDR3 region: CASSPGLAGDYYTDTQYF. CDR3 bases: TGTGCCAGCAGCCCGGGACTAGCGGGGGACTATTACACAGATACGCAGTATTTT.